The 9 T cell receptor beta chains in this list originate from one sample, sequenced in a study of T cell repertoires in ileal Crohn's disease (dated by TCRdb to about 2019). The library came from the immunoSEQ multiplex PCR assay. What TCRdb holds here is the immuneACCESS table cut down to in-frame rearrangements. Part of the clones is not present; checked against another copy, under half of the missing clones reflect an unresolved V gene, and the others are unexplained. The sample data list approximately 7,900 clones, and roughly 76% of these were observed just once. The ten top clones hold around 5.3% of the sample. Input material: ileal tissue. The source of these receptors is an adult with Crohn's disease.

This CDR3 reads CASSSKVSGRGEQYF. The CDR3 DNA follows: TGTGCCAGCAGCTCCAAAGTTAGCGGGAGAGGCGAGCAGTACTTC. The V and J genes are TRBV7-2 and TRBJ2-5, with 9 bases matching TRBD2. Near its end, the DNA agrees better with TRBJ2-7, so the J call may be wrong. CDR3 size: 15 residues. The germline gives CDR1 SGHTA, CDR2 FQGNSA.

The chain couples TRBV6-1 to TRBJ2-1, with D possibly matching TRBD2 (6 bases). The CDR3 is made up of 13 amino acids. Germline V gene sequence: CDR1 MNHNS, CDR2 SASEGT. The V gene lost 0 bases and the J gene lost 12 bases, with 12 bases spanning the gap. CDR3 in amino acids: CASSEALRGGQFF. The CDR3 DNA reads TGTGCCAGCAGTGAAGCGCTAAGGGGAGGGCAGTTCTTC.

The V gene is TRBV25-1, the J gene TRBJ2-7; 7 bases map to TRBD2. Germline CDR1 reads MGHDK; CDR2 reads SYGVNS. The length of the CDR3 is 13 residues. Trimming cost V 7 bases and J 2 bases; bases outside gene matches: 5. CDR3 nucleotide sequence: TGTGCCAGCAATGGGGAGGGGCCCTACGAGCAGTACTTC. This codes for CASNGEGPYEQYF.

This clone came up once. This chain joins TRBV19 and TRBJ2-5; 10 positions match TRBD2. The CDR3 consists of 15 residues. Germline trimming cut 4 bases from V and 4 bases from J; bases unmatched to any gene: 6. Germline V gene data show CDR1 as LNHDA and CDR2 as SQIVND (reference sequence). CDR3 loop: CASSNPSGSVETQYF. The CDR3 bases are TGTGCCAGTAGTAATCCTAGCGGGAGTGTAGAGACCCAGTACTTC.

V gene TRBV7-2 combines with J gene TRBJ2-7; 8 bases are a match to TRBD2. Germline CDR1 and CDR2: SGHTA and FQGNSA. This CDR3 is built from 13 residues. Trimming removed 5 bases from V and 6 bases from J; junction bases left unmatched: 6. This chain's CDR3 is CASSPREGGEQYF. CDR3 in DNA: TGTGCCAGCAGCCCTCGGGAGGGAGGCGAGCAGTACTTC.

The chain joins TRBV5-5 to TRBJ2-5, with D possibly TRBD1 on 5 matching bases. The J call may be faulty, since TRBJ2-7 better matches the DNA end. The CDR3 covers 13 residues. Per the germline V gene, CDR1 is SGHKS and CDR2 is YYEKEE (reference sequence). CDR3 coding DNA: TGTGCCAGCAGCCATAAACTGACAGACGAGCAGTACTTC. Translation gives CASSHKLTDEQYF.

This chain links TRBV5-1 with TRBJ2-2; a weak D match, TRBD2 (5 bases). The CDR3 contains 13 residues. The V and J ends lost 0 bases and 7 bases respectively, with 7 bases between them. Germline CDR1 reads SGHRS; CDR2 reads YFSETQ. The CDR3 loop is CASSLAEGGELFF. The CDR3 DNA follows: TGCGCCAGCAGCTTGGCCGAGGGCGGGGAGCTGTTTTTT.

This clone came up once. This chain uses TRBV6-5 with TRBJ2-3; the match to TRBD2 covers 10 bases. The V and J ends lost 6 bases and 4 bases, in that order; junction bases with no gene match: 7. CDR3 size: 15 residues. Germline assignment: CDR1 MNHEY and CDR2 SVGAGI. The CDR3 region is CASRPGTSVSDTQYF. CDR3 DNA sequence: TGTGCCAGCAGGCCTGGGACTAGCGTCTCAGATACGCAGTATTTT.

The chain couples TRBV2 to TRBJ2-7; D possibly corresponds to TRBD1 (6 bases). CDR3 length: 14 amino acids. With 5 bases removed from V and 1 base from J, the gap between germline ends came to 12 bases. The germline gives CDR1 SNHLY, CDR2 FYNNEI. In DNA, the CDR3 is TGTGCCAGCAGTATAGAGCAGGGGTCCTACGAGCAGTACTTC. Its translation: CASSIEQGSYEQYF.